These T cell receptor beta chains were read from a single sample in a study of blood T cell repertoires in COVID-19. Clones were sequenced by immunoSEQ multiplex PCR, and TCRdb holds only the in-frame ones, with some missing. The sample comprises about 170,000 clones, more than 85% of which are singletons, and about 0.6% rests with the top ten. The sequenced material came from peripheral blood. These receptors originate from a man aged 55-75 years with COVID-19, enrolled during active disease. The CDR3 runs from the conserved cysteine through the conserved F or W. The D gene is left open where the match is weak. Not every row has a clone size; where given, it reads once, few, many or a size class.

size: .; J: TRBJ2-1; V: TRBV7-7; D: .; CDR3: CASSPDRSSYNEQFF; DNA: TGTGCTAGCAGCCCTGACAGAAGCTCCTACAATGAGCAGTTCTTC
size: .; J: TRBJ1-5; V: TRBV19; D: .; CDR3: CASTTAANSLKNQPQHF; DNA: TGTGCCAGTACCACAGCCGCCAACTCCCTAAAGAATCAGCCCCAGCATTTT
size: once; J: TRBJ2-3; V: TRBV6-5; D: .; CDR3: CASSYTSGGTDTQYF; DNA: TGTGCCAGCAGTTACACCTCCGGGGGCACAGATACGCAGTATTTT
size: once; J: TRBJ2-7; V: TRBV30; D: .; CDR3: CAWSVLIGTYEQYF; DNA: TGTGCCTGGAGTGTACTAATAGGAACCTACGAGCAGTACTTC
size: .; J: TRBJ1-1; V: TRBV11-2; D: TRBD1; CDR3: CASSSFGQGIYTEAFF; DNA: TGTGCCAGCAGCTCCTTCGGACAGGGTATCTACACTGAAGCTTTCTTT
size: .; J: TRBJ2-7; V: TRBV29-1; D: .; CDR3: CSAASGLTNEQYF; DNA: TGCAGCGCTGCCAGCGGACTAACCAACGAGCAGTACTTC
size: .; J: TRBJ1-2; V: TRBV7-2; D: TRBD1; CDR3: CASSLVGGNYGYTF; DNA: TGTGCCAGCAGCTTAGTAGGGGGCAACTATGGCTACACCTTC
size: few; J: TRBJ1-5; V: TRBV19; D: TRBD1; CDR3: CASSPGTGALNQPQHF; DNA: TGTGCCAGTAGCCCTGGGACAGGAGCCCTCAATCAGCCCCAGCATTTT
size: .; J: TRBJ1-5; V: TRBV5-6; D: .; CDR3: CASSSGLNQPQHF; DNA: TGTGCCAGCAGCTCAGGGCTCAATCAGCCCCAGCATTTT
size: .; J: TRBJ1-2; V: TRBV3-1/TRBV3-2; D: TRBD1; CDR3: CASRPQGDFGYTF; DNA: TGTGCCAGCAGACCGCAGGGGGACTTTGGCTACACCTTC
size: .; J: TRBJ2-3; V: TRBV7-9; D: .; CDR3: CASSPDNQYTDTQYF; DNA: TGTGCCAGCAGCCCGGACAACCAGTACACAGATACGCAGTATTTT
size: .; J: TRBJ1-1; V: TRBV10-3; D: .; CDR3: CAISASGAGSFITEAFF; DNA: TGTGCCATCAGTGCGTCGGGGGCTGGTTCTTTTATCACTGAAGCTTTCTTT
size: few; J: TRBJ1-4; V: TRBV19; D: .; CDR3: CASNNGGAANEKLFF; DNA: TGTGCCAGTAACAATGGGGGGGCTGCTAATGAAAAACTGTTTTTT
size: .; J: TRBJ1-4; V: TRBV28; D: .; CDR3: CASSDGLGLFF; DNA: TGTGCCAGCAGCGACGGTCTAGGACTGTTTTTT
size: .; J: TRBJ1-1; V: TRBV7-2; D: TRBD1; CDR3: CASRQNRGVGTEAFF; DNA: TGTGCCAGCAGACAAAACAGGGGGGTTGGTACTGAAGCTTTCTTT
size: .; J: TRBJ1-3; V: TRBV3-1/TRBV3-2; D: .; CDR3: CASSQRGTGNTIYF; DNA: TGTGCCAGCAGCCAAAGAGGCACTGGAAACACCATATATTTT
size: .; J: TRBJ1-1; V: TRBV5-6; D: .; CDR3: CASSSGPGAFF; DNA: TGTGCCAGCAGCTCCGGCCCCGGGGCTTTCTTT
size: once; J: TRBJ2-2; V: TRBV18; D: TRBD1; CDR3: CASWIDRGRTGELFF; DNA: TGTGCCAGCTGGATCGACAGGGGGCGCACCGGGGAGCTGTTTTTT
size: .; J: TRBJ1-4; V: TRBV7-2; D: TRBD1; CDR3: CASSLGTGGFRSEKLFF; DNA: TGTGCCAGCAGCTTAGGGACAGGGGGATTTAGGTCTGAAAAACTGTTTTTT
size: .; J: TRBJ1-5; V: TRBV10-3; D: TRBD1; CDR3: CAIGPGGQPQHF; DNA: TGTGCCATCGGGCCAGGGGGTCAGCCCCAGCATTTT
size: .; J: TRBJ2-1; V: TRBV4-3; D: TRBD1; CDR3: CASSQGPGTGAYNEQFF; DNA: TGCGCCAGCAGCCAAGGTCCAGGGACAGGGGCCTACAATGAGCAGTTCTTC
size: .; J: TRBJ2-1; V: TRBV4-2; D: TRBD1; CDR3: CASSLPGQVGVQQFF; DNA: TGTGCCAGCAGCTTGCCGGGACAGGTAGGAGTTCAGCAGTTCTTC
size: few; J: TRBJ1-1; V: TRBV6-5; D: TRBD1; CDR3: CASSPWVLGGTEAFF; DNA: TGTGCCAGCAGTCCCTGGGTTTTAGGGGGCACCGAAGCTTTCTTT
size: .; J: TRBJ1-2; V: TRBV6-4; D: .; CDR3: CASSGRQGEYGYTF; DNA: TGTGCCAGCAGTGGTCGGCAGGGTGAGTATGGCTACACCTTC
size: once; J: TRBJ1-2; V: TRBV28; D: .; CDR3: CASSFLGGNYGYTF; DNA: TGTGCCAGCAGTTTCTTAGGGGGTAACTATGGCTACACCTTC
size: .; J: TRBJ1-2; V: TRBV25-1; D: .; CDR3: CASTSREASRHGYTF; DNA: TGTGCCAGCACCTCCCGTGAGGCGTCCCGGCATGGCTACACCTTC
size: .; J: TRBJ1-1; V: TRBV19; D: .; CDR3: CASSTSWQGSTEAFF; DNA: TGTGCCAGTAGTACGTCGTGGCAGGGATCCACTGAAGCTTTCTTT
size: .; J: TRBJ2-3; V: TRBV6-2/TRBV6-3; D: .; CDR3: CASSSNRQGGITDTQYF; DNA: TGTGCCAGCAGTTCGAATAGACAGGGAGGTATCACAGATACGCAGTATTTT
size: .; J: TRBJ1-4; V: TRBV28; D: .; CDR3: CASSKPRGRGNEKLFF; DNA: TGTGCCAGCAGCAAACCTAGGGGCCGCGGTAATGAAAAACTGTTTTTT
size: .; J: TRBJ1-5; V: TRBV9; D: .; CDR3: CASGQGDDSNQPQHF; DNA: TGTGCCAGCGGGCAGGGCGACGATAGCAATCAGCCCCAGCATTTT
size: .; J: TRBJ1-3; V: TRBV27; D: TRBD1; CDR3: CASSTTQGASSGNTIYF; DNA: TGTGCCAGCAGTACAACACAGGGGGCAAGCTCTGGAAACACCATATATTTT
size: .; J: TRBJ2-5; V: TRBV3-1/TRBV3-2; D: .; CDR3: CASSHFPRDRQETQYF; DNA: TGTGCCAGCAGCCATTTCCCCAGGGATCGGCAAGAGACCCAGTACTTC
size: .; J: TRBJ1-1; V: TRBV12-5; D: .; CDR3: CASGPWGVANTEAFF; DNA: TGTGCTAGTGGCCCGTGGGGGGTGGCGAACACTGAAGCTTTCTTT
size: .; J: TRBJ2-1; V: TRBV7-9; D: .; CDR3: CASSLFQGNEQFF; DNA: TGTGCCAGCAGCTTATTCCAGGGCAATGAGCAGTTCTTC
size: .; J: TRBJ2-5; V: TRBV24-1; D: .; CDR3: CATSDSAGSQETQYF; DNA: TGTGCCACCAGTGATTCGGCGGGATCCCAAGAGACCCAGTACTTC